The sample holds a few counts of the clone carrying this T cell receptor (beta chain). Its antigen is undetermined. The data were obtained in a study of CD8+ T cells in alopecia areata. Lesional scalp punch biopsies and peripheral blood came from alopecia areata patients. Study results and limitations: Clonality in lesional scalp, especially alopecia totalis/universalis, exceeded that of normal scalp.

CDR1 is SQVTM, CDR2 ANQGSEA, per germline. The CDR3 length is 11 residues. The V segment lost 5 bases and the J segment 12 bases; nucleotides outside the gene matches: 9. Extraction and reverse transcription of RNA yielded cDNA as the sequencing template. TCRdb's copy holds only in-frame clones and misses some; the assay was immunoSEQ multiplex PCR. The profile shows about 130,000 clones, about 50% of them singletons. V gene TRBV29-1 combines with J gene TRBJ1-1, with 7 bases identical to TRBD1. The sample in question was CD8+ T cells sorted from blood, obtained at week 0. The receptor was isolated from a human donor with alopecia areata. This CDR3 is CSVREQGNTFF. CDR3 in DNA: TGCAGCGTTCGAGAACAGGGGAATACTTTCTTT.